The 8 T cell receptor beta chains given below trace back to one sample, sequenced in a study of shared clonotypes between healthy human individuals. Produced via immunoSEQ multiplex PCR; TCRdb's table is partial and in-frame only. The sample shows about 2,500,000 clones, around nine tenths of them seen only once. The sequenced sample was naive CD4+ T cells sorted from blood. Described subset: CD45RA+ positively selected. The source is a man between 18 and 29 years old in good health.

This clone was counted once. The chain couples TRBV4-3 to TRBJ1-2; D gene unclear. Germline V gives CDR1 LGHNA, CDR2 YSLEER. Trimming removed 0 bases from V and 4 bases from J, with 15 bases in between. There are 16 residues in the CDR3. The CDR3 coding sequence is TGCGCCAGCAGCCAAGATTACTCAGGTACAAGCTATGGCTACACCTTC. The encoded protein is CASSQDYSGTSYGYTF.

Points on this clone: Other DNA sequences of this sample code for an identical CDR3. J is TRBJ2-7 and V is TRBV5-1, with 11 bases fitting TRBD1. Per germline, CDR1 SGHRS and CDR2 YFSETQ. There are 14 residues in the CDR3. J was trimmed by 6 bases and V by 4 bases; bases with no gene match: 6. CDR3 bases: TGCGCCAGCAGCACAGGACAGGGGGCGCGCGAGCAGTACTTC. Its protein is CASSTGQGAREQYF. Combining the CDR3 with reference TRBV5-1 and TRBJ2-7 gives the whole variable domain KAGVTQTPRYLIKTRGQQVTLSCSPISGHRSVSWYQQTPGQGLQFLFEYFSETQRNKGNFPGRFSGRQFSNSRSEMNVSTLELGDSALYLCASSTGQGAREQYFGPGTRLTVT.

Note on this clone: The same CDR3 also results from other DNA sequences found in this sample. This chain uses TRBV6-5 with TRBJ2-7; TRBD1 agrees at 9 bases. V shed 5 bases and J 0 bases; nucleotides not matched to a gene: 5. Germline loops: CDR1 MNHEY, CDR2 SVGAGI. This CDR3 comprises 15 residues. This CDR3 reads CASSRPGQGSYEQYF. The DNA for the CDR3 is TGTGCCAGCAGTCGCCCGGGACAGGGCTCCTACGAGCAGTACTTC.

This clone was observed once. Distinct nucleotide sequences in the sample also encode this CDR3. The chain uses TRBV5-1 and TRBJ2-2; D is unclear. Germline V lookup: CDR1 SGHRS, CDR2 YFSETQ. The CDR3 runs to 15 residues. V lost 0 bases and J lost 1, with 7 bases in between. The CDR3 sequence is CASSLGRRNTGELFF. CDR3 bases: TGCGCCAGCAGCTTGGGTAGGCGGAACACCGGGGAGCTGTTTTTT.

The CDR3 region has the DNA TGTGCCAGCAGCTTCTCGACAGGGTACCTGAACATTCAGTACTTC. This sequence encodes CASSFSTGYLNIQYF. V gene TRBV5-6 combines with J gene TRBJ2-4, with 7 bases that match TRBD1. The V and J ends lost 2 bases and 7 bases, in that order; junction bases with no gene match: 9. The V gene's germline CDR1 is SGHDT and CDR2 YYEEEE. The CDR3 is made up of 15 amino acids.

With regard to this clone: This specimen includes other DNA sequences encoding the same CDR3. The chain employs TRBV2 and TRBJ2-1; the match to TRBD2 covers 14 bases. V was pared by 6 bases and J by 6 bases, with 4 bases of the junction left unmatched. This CDR3 has 15 amino acids. The V gene's germline CDR1 is SNHLY and CDR2 FYNNEI. The chain's CDR3 is CASSGLAGGRNEQFF. For the CDR3, the DNA is TGTGCCAGCAGCGGACTAGCGGGGGGCCGCAATGAGCAGTTCTTC.

This chain uses TRBV6-1 with TRBJ2-5; D gene unclear. The V and J ends lost 2 bases and 4 bases respectively, with 11 bases between them. The CDR3 sequence is 14 residues long. Germline V gene data show CDR1 as MNHNS and CDR2 as SASEGT. The CDR3 protein is CASSEWIGPETQYF. DNA of the CDR3: TGTGCCAGCAGTGAATGGATCGGCCCAGAGACCCAGTACTTC.

This chain links TRBV5-1 with TRBJ2-3, with TRBD1 matching over 7 bases. This CDR3 comprises 15 residues. Germline assignment: CDR1 SGHRS and CDR2 YFSETQ. V shed 9 bases and J 0 bases; nucleotides not matched to a gene: 10. The CDR3 loop is CATATGSTSTDTQYF. The DNA for the CDR3 is TGCGCCACCGCGACAGGGTCCACTAGCACAGATACGCAGTATTTT.